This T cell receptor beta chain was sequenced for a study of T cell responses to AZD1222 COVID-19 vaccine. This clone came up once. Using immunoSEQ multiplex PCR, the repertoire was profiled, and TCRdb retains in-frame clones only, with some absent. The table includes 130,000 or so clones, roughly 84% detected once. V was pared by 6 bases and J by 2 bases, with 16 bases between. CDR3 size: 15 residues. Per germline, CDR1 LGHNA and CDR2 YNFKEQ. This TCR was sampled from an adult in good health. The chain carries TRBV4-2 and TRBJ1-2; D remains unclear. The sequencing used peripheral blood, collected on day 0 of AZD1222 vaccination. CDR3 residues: CASRHQTDANYGYTF. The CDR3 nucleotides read TGTGCCAGCAGACACCAGACCGATGCGAACTATGGCTACACCTTC.